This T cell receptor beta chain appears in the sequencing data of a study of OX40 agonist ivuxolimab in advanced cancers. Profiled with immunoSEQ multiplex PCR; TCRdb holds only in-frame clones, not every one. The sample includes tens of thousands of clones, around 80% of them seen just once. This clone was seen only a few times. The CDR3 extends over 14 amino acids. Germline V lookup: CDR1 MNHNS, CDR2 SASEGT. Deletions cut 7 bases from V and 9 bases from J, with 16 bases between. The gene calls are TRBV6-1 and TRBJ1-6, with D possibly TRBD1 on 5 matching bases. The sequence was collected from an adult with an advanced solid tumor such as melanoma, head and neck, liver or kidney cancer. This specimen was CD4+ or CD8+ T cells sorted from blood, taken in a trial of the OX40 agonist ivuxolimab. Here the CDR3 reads CASKPGTFGSPLHF. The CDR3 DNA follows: TGTGCCAGCAAGCCCGGGACCTTTGGTTCACCCCTCCACTTT.